This T cell receptor (beta chain) was identified during a study of beta chain features in type 1 diabetes. Study at large: In all, about 110 million sorted cells from all samples were analyzed.

Worth noting for this clone: Its target is not known.

All of the isolated RNA was reverse transcribed, so expressed TCRB transcripts were sequenced. The table came from immunoSEQ multiplex PCR; TCRdb's copy has only in-frame clones and leaves some out. The sample has around 280,000 clones, approximately 16% seen once. There are 14 residues in the CDR3. Trimming stripped 4 bases from V and 0 bases from J, with 8 bases between. The V gene's germline CDR1 is LGHNA and CDR2 YNFKEQ. Study-wide results and limits: Across all four CD4+ subsets, people with type 1 diabetes showed modestly shorter TCRB CDR3s.

Sequencing used naive CD4+ T cells from blood. The V gene is TRBV4-2, the J gene TRBJ2-3, with TRBD2 as a possible D gene (6 bases). This clonotype was obtained from a man aged 18 to 29 with type 1 diabetes. The CDR3 loop reads CASSLGGSTDTQYF. The CDR3 region has the DNA TGTGCCAGCAGCCTCGGGGGTAGCACAGATACGCAGTATTTT.